These T cell receptor beta chains were read from a single sample in a study of T cell repertoires in cytomegalovirus infection. In TCRdb, the reads were re-called with MiXCR into one record per CDR3 protein. This table holds approximately 170,000 distinct CDR3 sequences, 17% found once. The material sequenced was CD8+ T cells from PBMCs. The receptors here all came from a human donor in good health (CMV status not recorded). Some clones in this sample may be carry-over from other donors' samples. Each CDR3 is given with its conserved first and last residue. A D gene is named only where the DNA matches it firmly. Rows may omit the clone size; those that give it use once, few, many or a size class.

clone size,V gene,J gene,CDR3 length,D gene,CDR3 DNA,CDR3 protein
once,TRBV29-1,TRBJ2-5,16,TRBD1,TGCAGCGCCGACGGGACAAGGGGGCCGCTGGGAGAGACCCAGTACTTC,CSADGTRGPLGETQYF
-,TRBV14,TRBJ1-1,14,-,TGTGCCAGCAGCCAAGATAGGTGGGGCACTGAAGCTTTCTTT,CASSQDRWGTEAFF
few,TRBV5-6,TRBJ2-7,12,-,TGTGCCAGCAGCTTCTATCGAGGCGAGCAGTACTTC,CASSFYRGEQYF
-,TRBV11-1,TRBJ2-1,15,TRBD2,TGTGCCAGCAGCACATCTAGCGGAAGTTACTTAGTTCAGTTCTTC,CASSTSSGSYLVQFF
few,TRBV14,TRBJ2-7,13,-,TGTGCCAGCAGCCAAGAACAGGGCTACGAGCAGTACTTC,CASSQEQGYEQYF
-,TRBV6-2/TRBV6-3,TRBJ2-7,13,-,TGTGCCAGCACCTTGGGGCCAAAAGGGGAGCAGTACTTC,CASTLGPKGEQYF
many,TRBV7-2,TRBJ2-7,14,-,TGTGCCAGCAGCTTAGTTTCAGACAGCTACGAGCAGTACTTC,CASSLVSDSYEQYF
once,TRBV2,TRBJ1-5,15,-,TGTGCCAGCAGTGATTCCAGGGCCAGCAATCAGCCCCAGCATTTT,CASSDSRASNQPQHF
-,TRBV14,TRBJ2-7,12,-,TGTGCCAGCAGCCCCCTCAGGCACGAGCAGTACTTC,CASSPLRHEQYF
few,TRBV27,TRBJ2-4,15,TRBD1,TGTGCCAGCAGTTTATCGAGGGGGCCTAAAAACATTCAGTACTTC,CASSLSRGPKNIQYF
-,TRBV14,TRBJ2-1,16,TRBD1,TGTGCCAGCAGCCGTCTTCCGGGACAGGGGGTCAATGAGCAGTTCTTC,CASSRLPGQGVNEQFF
once,TRBV4-3,TRBJ1-4,16,-,TGCGCCAGCAGCCAAGGGGCCGGGACAACTAATGAAAAACTGTTTTTT,CASSQGAGTTNEKLFF
-,TRBV25-1,TRBJ1-1,11,-,TGTGCCAGCACCGTAGCGACTGAAGCTTTCTTT,CASTVATEAFF
-,TRBV6-4,TRBJ2-1,14,TRBD2,TGTGCCACCCAGGACCTAGCGGGAAGGGGGGAGCAGTTCTTC,CATQDLAGRGEQFF
-,TRBV20-1,TRBJ1-1,12,-,TGCAGTGCTATCTCCAGGGTGACTGAAGCTTTCTTT,CSAISRVTEAFF
few,TRBV27,TRBJ2-5,17,TRBD2,TGTGCCAGCAGTTTACTAGCGGGAGGGCCGACGGGAGAGACCCAGTACTTC,CASSLLAGGPTGETQYF
many,TRBV11-1,TRBJ2-1,14,TRBD1,TGTGCCAGCAGCATGGACAGGGGAGGGGATGAGCAGTTCTTC,CASSMDRGGDEQFF
few,TRBV27,TRBJ2-1,17,TRBD2,TGTGCCAGCAGTTTCGTGTTCCGGCTAGCGGGCTACAATGAGCAGTTCTTC,CASSFVFRLAGYNEQFF
few,TRBV7-2,TRBJ2-5,15,-,TGTGCCAGCAGCCTGACGGACAGATCGCAAGAGACCCAGTACTTC,CASSLTDRSQETQYF
few,TRBV28,TRBJ2-5,14,TRBD2,TGTGCCAGCGGTTCTAGCGGGAGTGGAGAGACCCAGTACTTC,CASGSSGSGETQYF
few,TRBV15,TRBJ2-1,17,TRBD2,TGTGCCACCAGCAGAGGGACTAGCGGGATTATCTACAATGAGCAGTTCTTC,CATSRGTSGIIYNEQFF
few,TRBV4-3,TRBJ2-4,14,-,TGCGCCAGCAGCCAAGATGGAGGGAGGAACATTCAGTACTTC,CASSQDGGRNIQYF
-,TRBV29-1,TRBJ2-7,15,TRBD1,TGCAGCGTACCGAGAGGACAGGGAGTTGCTGTCGAGCAGTACTTC,CSVPRGQGVAVEQYF
-,TRBV4-3,TRBJ1-1,19,-,TGCGCCAGCAGCCAAGGGGAACAGGGCCTGGGGATAAGAGGAACTGAAGCTTTCTTT,CASSQGEQGLGIRGTEAFF
few,TRBV29-1,TRBJ2-3,15,-,TGCAGCGTTGAATGGGGGCGGGGCGACACAGATACGCAGTATTTT,CSVEWGRGDTDTQYF
few,TRBV12-3/TRBV12-4,TRBJ2-6,16,-,TGTGCCAGCAGCCTCACTTCTACGGGACGGGCCAACGTCCTGACTTTC,CASSLTSTGRANVLTF
many,TRBV25-1,TRBJ1-4,16,TRBD1,TGTGCCAGCAGCCGAAGTACAGGGGCCACTAATGAAAAACTGTTTTTT,CASSRSTGATNEKLFF
-,TRBV7-9,TRBJ2-3,18,-,TGTGCCAGCAGCTTTCCCACCCGTCGGACTACTAGCACAGATACGCAGTATTTT,CASSFPTRRTTSTDTQYF
few,TRBV7-2,TRBJ2-1,12,TRBD1,TGTGCCAGCAGCTACAGGGGTCGTGAGCAGTTCTTC,CASSYRGREQFF
-,TRBV2,TRBJ2-7,15,-,TGTGCCAGCAGTGATTCGTGGCGGAGGCCAAACGAGCAGTACTTC,CASSDSWRRPNEQYF
many,TRBV7-2,TRBJ1-1,14,-,TGTGCCAGCAGCTTACAGGGAGTGAACACTGAAGCTTTCTTT,CASSLQGVNTEAFF
-,TRBV7-6,TRBJ2-5,17,TRBD2,TGTGCCAGCAGCTTAGAACTAGCGGGGGGAAAGCAAGAGACCCAGTACTTC,CASSLELAGGKQETQYF
few,TRBV7-9,TRBJ2-7,17,TRBD2,TGTGCCAGCAGCCCGCCCTCAACTAGCGGGGCGTTCTACGAGCAGTACTTC,CASSPPSTSGAFYEQYF
-,TRBV28,TRBJ2-7,16,-,TGTGCCAGCAGTCTGCTTCGGGACCGAAGCTCCTACGAGCAGTACTTC,CASSLLRDRSSYEQYF
few,TRBV5-5,TRBJ2-7,13,-,TGTGCCAGCAGTACTCAGAGTTCTTACGAGCAGTACTTC,CASSTQSSYEQYF
-,TRBV28,TRBJ2-1,16,-,TGTGCCAGCAGTTTTGAGGCCGGGGGCTCCTACAATGAGCAGTTCTTC,CASSFEAGGSYNEQFF
-,TRBV6-4,TRBJ2-2,15,-,TGTGCCAGCCGCGAGGTCGGGGGCGGCACCGGGGAGCTGTTTTTT,CASREVGGGTGELFF
few,TRBV29-1,TRBJ2-6,14,-,TGCAGCGTACAGGGGGGGTCTGGGGCCAACGTCCTGACTTTC,CSVQGGSGANVLTF
-,TRBV6-5,TRBJ1-1,13,-,TGTGCCAGCAGTCACCGCTGGGACACTGAAGCTTTCTTT,CASSHRWDTEAFF
few,TRBV7-9,TRBJ2-2,13,-,TGTGCCAGCAGCCCCTCAGACCGCGGCGAGCTGTTTTTT,CASSPSDRGELFF
-,TRBV11-2,TRBJ2-2,13,-,TGTGCCAGCAGCTTAGGGAGGGGCGGGGAGCTGTTTTTT,CASSLGRGGELFF
many,TRBV28,TRBJ1-2,13,-,TGTGCCAGCAGTTTATGGGGCAGCTATGGCTACACCTTC,CASSLWGSYGYTF
few,TRBV7-8,TRBJ1-5,15,-,TGTGCCAGCAGCTCCGGACAGTATAGCAATCAGCCCCAGCATTTT,CASSSGQYSNQPQHF
-,TRBV7-8,TRBJ1-4,17,-,TGTGCCAGCAGCTTAGCGCCTCTCGGACCGGCTAATGAAAAACTGTTTTTT,CASSLAPLGPANEKLFF
-,TRBV7-2,TRBJ1-3,13,-,TGTGCCAGCAGCTTAGGATATGGAAACACCATATATTTT,CASSLGYGNTIYF
few,TRBV7-8,TRBJ1-5,15,TRBD1,TGTGCCAGCAGCCCCCGGGACAGAACCAATCAGCCCCAGCATTTT,CASSPRDRTNQPQHF
-,TRBV30,TRBJ2-2,15,-,TGTGCCTGGAGTGATGAGGGGCTGAGCACCGGGGAGCTGTTTTTT,CAWSDEGLSTGELFF
-,TRBV7-8,TRBJ2-1,14,-,TGTGCCAGCAGCTTAGAGGGCGTTGGGAATGAGCAGTTCTTC,CASSLEGVGNEQFF
-,TRBV7-8,TRBJ2-2,16,-,TGTGCCAGCAGCTCTACCCGCGTCCTGGGCACCGGGGAGCTGTTTTTT,CASSSTRVLGTGELFF
-,TRBV5-1,TRBJ2-2,16,-,TGCGCCAGCAGCCCGGATCCCCGGGACTTCACCGGGGAGCTGTTTTTT,CASSPDPRDFTGELFF
-,TRBV12-5,TRBJ2-1,12,-,TGTGCTAGTGGTCCCTCGAACAATGAGCAGTTCTTC,CASGPSNNEQFF